This T cell receptor beta chain comes out of a study of T cell changes during pregnancy in multiple sclerosis. Between the trimmed V and J ends, which lost 5 bases and 2 bases, there was a span of 17 bases. CDR3 length: 16 amino acids. Germline lookup yields CDR1 SGHVS and CDR2 FNYEAQ. Profiling relied on immunoSEQ multiplex PCR, and the TCRdb table lists in-frame clones only, not all of them. The sample contains around 60,000 clones, over 80% of which appear only once. V usage is TRBV7-6 and J usage is TRBJ2-3; tentative D call: TRBD2 (6 bases). The TCR originated in a female donor in good health, enrolled as a control in a pregnancy study. The sample in question was peripheral blood, obtained in the second trimester of pregnancy. For the CDR3, the DNA is TGTGCCAGCAGCCACATCACGGCGGGACCCACAGATACGCAGTATTTT. Amino acid sequence: CASSHITAGPTDTQYF.